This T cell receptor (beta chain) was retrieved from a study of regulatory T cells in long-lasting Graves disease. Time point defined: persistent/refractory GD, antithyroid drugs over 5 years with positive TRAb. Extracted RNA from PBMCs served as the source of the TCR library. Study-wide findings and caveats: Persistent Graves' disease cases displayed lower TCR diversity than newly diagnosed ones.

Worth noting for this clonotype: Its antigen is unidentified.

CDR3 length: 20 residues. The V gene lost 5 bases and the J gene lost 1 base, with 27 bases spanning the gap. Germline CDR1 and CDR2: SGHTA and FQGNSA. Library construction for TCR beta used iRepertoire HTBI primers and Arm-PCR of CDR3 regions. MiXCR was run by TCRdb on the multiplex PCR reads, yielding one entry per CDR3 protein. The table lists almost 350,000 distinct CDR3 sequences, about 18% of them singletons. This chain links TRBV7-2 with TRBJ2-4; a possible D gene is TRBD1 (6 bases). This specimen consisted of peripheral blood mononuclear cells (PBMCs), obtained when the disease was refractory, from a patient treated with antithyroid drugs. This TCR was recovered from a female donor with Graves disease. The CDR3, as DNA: TGTGCCAGCAGCAAAACCGGACAGCCCTTAATTTTGGGGGCCAAAAACATTCAGTACTTC. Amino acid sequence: CASSKTGQPLILGAKNIQYF.